This T cell receptor beta chain appears in the sequencing data of a study of blood T cell repertoires in COVID-19. This table comes from immunoSEQ multiplex PCR, and its TCRdb copy is limited to in-frame clones, with some not included. There are approximately 65,000 clones in the sample; 60% to 85% occur only once, and 23% lies in the top ten. The CDR3 runs to 15 residues. Germline assignment: CDR1 SGHDN and CDR2 FVKESK. V lost 0 bases and J lost 8, with 16 bases in between. The chain couples TRBV14 to TRBJ1-2, with TRBD1 as a possible D gene (6 bases). Sequences were obtained from peripheral blood. The sequence came from a human donor in a cohort sampled during active COVID-19. The CDR3 here is CASSQDVGQGRGYTF. DNA of the CDR3: TGTGCCAGCAGCCAAGATGTCGGGCAGGGGCGCGGCTACACCTTC.